The rows below give T cell receptor beta chains drawn from one sample of a study of CD8+ T cells in alopecia areata. The method was immunoSEQ multiplex PCR; TCRdb's version includes in-frame clones alone and lacks a portion of them. The table records 120,000 to 150,000 clones, approximately 90% of them present only once. The sample in question was CD8+ T cells sorted from blood, obtained at week 4, from a patient treated with tofacitinib. These receptor sequences come from a human donor with alopecia areata. CDR3s leave out the opening cysteine and the closing phenylalanine or tryptophan. Only some rows state a clone size, as once, few, many or a class for expanded clones.

abundance,v_gene,j_gene,CDR3aa
NA,TRBV2,TRBJ2-3,ASSLAGVGADTQY
NA,TRBV5-4,TRBJ2-1,ASNSGSSYNEQF
NA,TRBV5-6,TRBJ1-6,ASSWGTPYNSPLH
NA,TRBV5-6,TRBJ2-4,ASSLVMAAPGAKNIQY
once,TRBV5-4,TRBJ2-7,ASSLKGSYEQY
NA,TRBV5-1,TRBJ2-3,ASSDGQGGHTDTQY
NA,TRBV2,TRBJ2-1,ASSPPSVGQGPGENNEQF
NA,TRBV25-1,TRBJ2-2,ASSDDSGELF
once,TRBV2,TRBJ2-6,ASIRTVSSGANVLT
NA,TRBV2,TRBJ2-2,ASSRDSYTGELF
NA,TRBV29-1,TRBJ2-7,SVERPGSSYEQY
once,TRBV10-3,TRBJ2-1,AISESLDMPEQF
NA,TRBV5-1,TRBJ1-5,ASSQVGGSNQPQH
NA,TRBV9,TRBJ2-7,ASSGRDSIYEQY
NA,TRBV5-6,TRBJ2-7,ASSWGTGDAYEQY
NA,TRBV2,TRBJ2-6,AREGDSYPGANVLT
NA,TRBV15,TRBJ2-2,ATSRDYTGELF
NA,TRBV29-1,TRBJ2-7,SVVADSYEQY
NA,TRBV27,TRBJ1-1,ASAPRSMNTEAF
NA,TRBV7-9,TRBJ2-5,ASSLARVAGSETQY
NA,TRBV5-1,TRBJ2-1,ASSLSSPQGARFGEQF
NA,TRBV5-6,TRBJ2-7,ASSLGHSSYEQY
NA,TRBV6-6,TRBJ1-4,ASSPVGLSFNEKLF
NA,TRBV2,TRBJ2-5,ASNLSAGRGETQY
NA,TRBV5-6,TRBJ2-7,ASSLLGLNSYEQY
NA,TRBV7-6,TRBJ2-7,ASSPSGIDYEQY
NA,TRBV7-2,TRBJ2-7,ASSLLGFINNEQY
NA,TRBV11-2,TRBJ2-2,ASSLDGGSGAGELF
NA,TRBV29-1,TRBJ2-7,SVGDSNKGYEQY
few,TRBV5-1,TRBJ2-4,ASSLAGSKNIQY
NA,TRBV5-1,TRBJ1-2,ASSLYREGNYGYT
once,TRBV29-1,TRBJ2-1,SGCKAGYNEQF
NA,TRBV13,TRBJ2-1,ASSLQGRNEQF
NA,TRBV10-2,TRBJ2-2,ASKGSASGSAGELF
NA,TRBV5-1,TRBJ2-7,ASSWGTATYEQY
NA,TRBV7-9,TRBJ2-2,ASSLVAQGTGELF
NA,TRBV4-1,TRBJ2-2,ASSQGSANTGELF
NA,TRBV5-6,TRBJ2-7,ASSLGGLSYEQY
NA,TRBV6-5,TRBJ2-7,ASSPRDSYEQY
NA,TRBV6-5,TRBJ2-2,ASSYAGVPNTGELF
NA,TRBV6-1,TRBJ1-5,ASSWTGYSNQPQH
NA,TRBV20-1,TRBJ2-1,SARTVGEQF
NA,TRBV29-1,TRBJ2-3,SVRSGGSTDTQY
NA,TRBV7-7,TRBJ2-7,ASSLGEQGEQY
few,TRBV7-9,TRBJ1-2,ASSHRDSPYGYT
NA,TRBV7-9,TRBJ2-3,ASSSWGAESTDTQY
NA,TRBV13,TRBJ1-1,ASMEETEAF
NA,TRBV7-9,TRBJ2-1,ASSRAGYNEQF
NA,TRBV27,TRBJ2-6,ASSKSRAGANVLT
NA,TRBV7-9,TRBJ2-4,ASSRPWQAKNIQY
once,TRBV6-1,TRBJ2-2,ASSVWRVTGELF